The rows below give T cell receptor beta chains drawn from one sample of a study of OX40 agonist ivuxolimab in advanced cancers. The protocol was immunoSEQ multiplex PCR, while the TCRdb copy is restricted to in-frame clones and leaves out a portion. The sample carries approximately 80,000 clones, around 85% recorded once. The specimen was CD4+ or CD8+ T cells sorted from blood, collected in a trial of the OX40 agonist ivuxolimab. The receptors shown here come from an adult with an advanced solid tumor such as melanoma, head and neck, liver or kidney cancer. CDR3s include the opening cysteine and the closing phenylalanine or tryptophan. D genes are given only for firm matches. Clone size appears in some rows only: once, few, many, or a class for an expanded clone.

J gene | D gene | clone size | V gene | CDR3 protein | CDR3 DNA
TRBJ2-3 | TRBD2 | . | TRBV5-1 | CASSLAVAGGADTQYF | TGCGCCAGCAGCTTGGCGGTAGCGGGGGGCGCAGATACGCAGTATTTT
TRBJ2-7 | . | once | TRBV5-6 | CASSLRPAPEQYF | TGTGCCAGCAGCTTGCGTCCCGCGCCCGAGCAGTACTTC
TRBJ2-5 | . | few | TRBV5-1 | CASSLGLEPSGETQYF | TGCGCCAGCAGCTTGGGACTAGAGCCCTCTGGGGAGACCCAGTACTTC
TRBJ2-5 | TRBD2 | . | TRBV2 | CASSPTLSGANEAQYF | TGTGCCAGCAGCCCCACCCTTAGCGGGGCTAACGAGGCCCAGTACTTC
TRBJ1-2 | . | . | TRBV27 | CASSLVQGRGYTF | TGTGCCAGCAGTTTGGTGCAGGGTAGAGGCTACACCTTC
TRBJ2-7 | TRBD1 | . | TRBV5-1 | CASRPSGTGGYEQYF | TGCGCCAGCAGGCCATCCGGGACAGGGGGATACGAGCAGTACTTC
TRBJ1-5 | . | . | TRBV6-1 | CASMTVSNQPQHF | TGTGCCAGCATGACAGTTAGCAATCAGCCCCAGCATTTT
TRBJ2-7 | . | . | TRBV7-8 | CASSFRRETYYEQYF | TGTGCCAGCAGCTTCAGACGGGAAACCTACTACGAGCAGTACTTC
TRBJ2-7 | TRBD1 | . | TRBV5-6 | CASSFGQGRYEQYF | TGTGCCAGCAGCTTTGGACAGGGACGCTACGAGCAGTACTTC
TRBJ2-7 | . | few | TRBV15 | CATSPGHSYEQYF | TGTGCCACGAGCCCAGGTCACTCCTACGAGCAGTACTTC
TRBJ2-3 | . | . | TRBV9 | CASSAPSSIDTQYF | TGTGCCAGCAGCGCACCCTCTAGCATAGATACGCAGTATTTT
TRBJ2-3 | . | . | TRBV7-9 | CASSRTGGGTDTQYF | TGTGCCAGCAGCCGGACGGGTGGAGGCACAGATACGCAGTATTTT
TRBJ1-6 | . | . | TRBV5-1 | CASRGHDNSPLHF | TGCGCCAGTCGCGGGCATGATAATTCACCCCTCCACTTT
TRBJ2-7 | TRBD1 | . | TRBV5-1 | CASSLDGRGTDEQYF | TGCGCCAGCAGCTTGGACGGCAGGGGGACCGACGAGCAGTACTTC
TRBJ2-7 | . | . | TRBV6-1 | CASSDNGRTSYEQYF | TGTGCCAGCAGTGACAATGGCAGGACCTCCTACGAGCAGTACTTC
TRBJ2-5 | . | . | TRBV2 | CASSIREVRETQYF | TGTGCCAGCAGCATCAGGGAAGTGAGAGAGACCCAGTACTTC
TRBJ2-4 | TRBD1 | . | TRBV7-9 | CASSLGQGLAKNIQYF | TGTGCCAGCAGCTTAGGACAGGGTTTGGCCAAAAACATTCAGTACTTC
TRBJ1-2 | TRBD1 | . | TRBV6-5 | CASIRDSYYGYTF | TGTGCCAGCATCCGGGACAGTTATTATGGCTACACCTTC
TRBJ1-4 | . | . | TRBV7-6 | CASSLGQEKLFF | TGTGCCAGCAGCTTAGGCCAGGAAAAACTGTTTTTT
TRBJ2-4 | TRBD2 | once | TRBV10-2 | CASTVVAGVEQNIQYF | TGCGCCAGCACTGTTGTAGCGGGGGTAGAACAAAACATTCAGTACTTC